A selection of T cell receptor beta chains follows, all from one sample in a study of blood T cell repertoires in COVID-19. The table came from immunoSEQ multiplex PCR; TCRdb's copy has only in-frame clones and leaves some out. The data show 61,000 or so clones, approximately 79% seen once. Sequencing input: peripheral blood. All receptors come from a woman in her seventies with acute or convalescent COVID-19. The conserved cysteine and the conserved F or W are not part of the CDR3 here.

v_gene	j_gene	len	CDR3aa
TRBV3-1/TRBV3-2	TRBJ2-1	12	ASSQIRDRDEQF
TRBV14	TRBJ2-1	12	ASSQGLLDNEQF
TRBV19	TRBJ1-2	14	ASSIAHDRTGGSYT
TRBV7-2	TRBJ1-1	11	ASSPGGYTEAF
TRBV27	TRBJ2-4	18	ASSLVPPGVIGRAKNIQY
TRBV9	TRBJ2-1	14	ASSLWASGGGNEQF
TRBV30	TRBJ1-6	13	AWSTPGTGGSPLH
TRBV15	TRBJ1-4	13	ATSSRVGKNEKLF
TRBV18	TRBJ1-1	12	ASSPPGRGSEAF
TRBV12-3/TRBV12-4	TRBJ1-4	11	ASSSTGYEKLF
TRBV7-3	TRBJ2-1	12	ASSQAGGPDEQF
TRBV9	TRBJ2-2	10	ASTRGAGELF
TRBV5-6	TRBJ2-7	13	ASSVNGQGGYEQY
TRBV6-5	TRBJ1-5	10	ASHTSNQPQH
TRBV6-2/TRBV6-3	TRBJ2-1	14	ASSYPDWVGNNEQF
TRBV5-1	TRBJ2-2	14	ASSDGLAGANGELF
TRBV5-4	TRBJ1-2	12	ASRPGEEPRGYT
TRBV29-1	TRBJ1-6	11	SVGTGNNSPLH
TRBV29-1	TRBJ1-2	10	SVEIGGYGYT
TRBV19	TRBJ1-3	15	ASSGKTGTDSGNTIY
TRBV7-9	TRBJ2-1	13	ASSLGGISRHEQF
TRBV6-5	TRBJ2-7	9	ASSNDRAPY
TRBV2	TRBJ1-4	15	ASSVDRTTDDNEKLF
TRBV3-1/TRBV3-2	TRBJ2-3	12	ASSQSSSRDTQY
TRBV29-1	TRBJ2-3	13	SVVQGSAWTDTQY
TRBV9	TRBJ2-5	13	ASSVAGRGQETQY
TRBV29-1	TRBJ1-2	11	SVRDRESQGYT